A selection of T cell receptor beta chains follows, all from one sample in a study of blood T cell repertoires in COVID-19. Only in-frame clones appear in the TCRdb table, and some are missing; sequencing was by immunoSEQ multiplex PCR. The sample records more than 65,000 clones, around 89% being singletons. The sample taken for sequencing was peripheral blood. The receptors stem from a man aged 45-60 years with acute or convalescent COVID-19. Both conserved end residues are part of each CDR3. A D gene is named only where the DNA matches it firmly. A clone size is listed for some rows: how often the clone was seen (once, few, many), or a class if it is expanded.

j_call v_call clone_size d_call cdr3_nt cdr3_aa
TRBJ2-5 TRBV13 NA NA TGTGCCAGCAGCTCGACAGGAAAAGAGACCCAGTACTTC CASSSTGKETQYF
TRBJ2-4 TRBV23-1 NA NA TGCGCCAGCATAGGGGTGGAGTCAAACATTCAGTACTTC CASIGVESNIQYF
TRBJ1-2 TRBV30 NA NA TGTGCTTCCCCCGGGGAGGGGATATATGGCTACACCTTC CASPGEGIYGYTF
TRBJ1-2 TRBV3-1/TRBV3-2 once NA TGTGCCAGCAGCCAAGGGGGCCGGGATGGCTACACCTTC CASSQGGRDGYTF
TRBJ1-2 TRBV6-5 once NA TGTGCCAGCAGTTACTCGACGGGGAGATATGGCTACACCTTC CASSYSTGRYGYTF
TRBJ2-1 TRBV18 NA TRBD2 TGTGCCAGCTCACCAACTAGCGGTGATTACAATGAGCAGTTCTTC CASSPTSGDYNEQFF
TRBJ1-4 TRBV18 NA TRBD1 TGTGCCAGCTCACGGGACAGGACAACTAATGAAAAACTGTTTTTT CASSRDRTTNEKLFF
TRBJ1-1 TRBV6-5 once TRBD1 TGTGCCGTCCAGGGGGGTCCGGCGAACACTGAAGCTTTCTTT CAVQGGPANTEAFF
TRBJ2-1 TRBV7-8 NA TRBD1 TGTGCCAGCAGCCTCCGCCCCACGGGACAGGGAGGTCTGGCGGGGGACAATGAGCAGTTCTTC CASSLRPTGQGGLAGDNEQFF
TRBJ2-3 TRBV14 NA NA TGTGCCAGCAGCCAAGGATTCGATGTGAGGACAGATACGCAGTATTTT CASSQGFDVRTDTQYF